The 5 T cell receptor beta chains below all came from one sample that was sequenced in a study of untreated major depressive disorder. The assay was immunoSEQ multiplex PCR, and TCRdb's table has in-frame clones only and misses some. The data show 20,000 to 25,000 clones, around nine tenths seen once. The sequenced sample was CD4+ T cells from PBMCs. Every receptor here comes from a woman aged 40-49 years in good health.

This chain connects TRBV27 to TRBJ1-2; 9 bases map to TRBD1. The ends lost 1 base at V and 4 bases at J; junction bases unmatched: 10. This CDR3 is 17 amino acids long. Germline CDR1 reads MNHEY; CDR2 reads SMNVEV (reference sequence). CDR3 residues: CASSLYPQVTGGYGYTF. The CDR3 coding sequence is TGTGCCAGCAGTTTATATCCCCAAGTGACAGGGGGCTATGGCTACACCTTC.

V and J are TRBV29-1 and TRBJ1-4; 7 bases fit TRBD1. Per the germline V gene, CDR1 is SQVTM and CDR2 is ANQGSEA. This CDR3 is built from 15 residues. V gave up 6 bases and J gave up 0 bases; unmatched junction bases: 7. The CDR3 loop reads CSVGPGGTTNEKLFF. The CDR3 nucleotides are TGCAGCGTGGGCCCAGGGGGGACAACTAATGAAAAACTGTTTTTT.

The chain employs TRBV7-2 and TRBJ1-2; 7 bases are shared with TRBD1. The CDR3 loop spans 16 amino acids. V trimming: 5 bases; J trimming: 4 bases; junction bases outside the gene matches: 13. CDR1 and CDR2 from the germline V gene are SGHTA and FQGNSA. CDR3 region: CASSQVGGQISYGYTF. The CDR3, as DNA: TGTGCCAGCAGCCAAGTTGGGGGACAGATCTCCTATGGCTACACCTTC.

V and J are TRBV28 and TRBJ2-5, with D possibly matching TRBD1 (5 bases). There are 15 residues in the CDR3. The V gene lost 5 bases and the J gene lost 1 base, with 14 bases spanning the gap. Germline assignment: CDR1 MDHEN and CDR2 SYDVKM. The CDR3 spells CASSDSGKLQETQYF. CDR3 coding DNA: TGTGCCAGCAGTGACAGTGGGAAACTCCAAGAGACCCAGTACTTC. Full variable domain (missing parts from reference TRBV28 and TRBJ2-5): DVKVTQSSRYLVKRTGEKVFLECVQDMDHENMFWYRQDPGLGLRLIYFSYDVKMKEKGDIPEGYSVSREKKERFSLILESASTNQTSMYLCASSDSGKLQETQYFGPGTRLLVL.

The rearrangement joins TRBV5-1 to TRBJ2-3; 7 positions agree with TRBD1. The length of the CDR3 is 13 residues. The ends lost 7 bases at V and 5 bases at J; junction bases unmatched: 7. Germline V gene data show CDR1 as SGHRS and CDR2 as YFSETQ. Written as DNA, the CDR3 is TGCGCCAGCCTCGACAGGGAGAGAGATACGCAGTATTTT. Amino acid sequence: CASLDRERDTQYF.